These T cell receptor beta chains were read from a single sample in a study of blood T cell repertoires in COVID-19. Using immunoSEQ multiplex PCR, the repertoire was profiled, and TCRdb retains in-frame clones only, with some absent. The repertoire includes about 62,000 clones, approximately 80% of them detected once, and about 6% sits in the top ten. Sample: peripheral blood. These receptors were collected from a woman aged 50 to 60 with active or convalescent COVID-19. The CDR3 runs from the conserved cysteine through the conserved F or W. D genes are given only for firm matches. The listing skips clone size in some rows; elsewhere it reads once, few, many or a size class.

clone size,J gene,D gene,V gene,CDR3 DNA,CDR3 protein
once,TRBJ2-1,TRBD2,TRBV7-2,TGTGCCAGCAGCACCGAAGCGGGGGATTACAATGAGCAGTTCTTC,CASSTEAGDYNEQFF
few,TRBJ1-1,.,TRBV7-3,TGTGCCAGCAGCCTTACGGTGAACACTGAAGCTTTCTTT,CASSLTVNTEAFF
.,TRBJ1-1,TRBD1,TRBV27,TGTGCCAGCAGTGTCGCCCTACAGGGGACCAAAGCTTTCTTT,CASSVALQGTKAFF
.,TRBJ1-2,.,TRBV7-2,TGTGCCAGCAGCCACCCTCGAGGCGGATATGGCTACACCTTC,CASSHPRGGYGYTF
.,TRBJ2-3,.,TRBV7-2,TGTGCCAGCAGCTTAGCGGGAGACTCATACACGCAGTATTTT,CASSLAGDSYTQYF
.,TRBJ1-2,TRBD1,TRBV7-2,TGTGCCAGCAGCCTCTCGACAGGGGTTAATGATGGCTACACCTTC,CASSLSTGVNDGYTF
.,TRBJ1-4,.,TRBV4-1,TGCGCCAGCAGCGGGTCGGGAGTTACGAGTGAAAAACTGTTTTTT,CASSGSGVTSEKLFF
few,TRBJ2-2,.,TRBV6-6,TGTGCCAGCAGTTACCCGCCGGGGTCGGGCACCGGGGAGCTGTTTTTT,CASSYPPGSGTGELFF
many,TRBJ2-7,TRBD2,TRBV27,TGTGCCAGCAGTCCGCTAGCGGGAGCCCTTTACGAGCAGTACTTC,CASSPLAGALYEQYF
.,TRBJ1-5,TRBD1,TRBV6-4,TGTGCCACCCTGGGGTCTAGAAACCAGGGGGCCGGTCAGCCCCAGCATTTT,CATLGSRNQGAGQPQHF
.,TRBJ2-5,.,TRBV3-1/TRBV3-2,TGTGCCAGCAGCCTCCCTAGCGACTTCCAAGAGACCCAGTACTTC,CASSLPSDFQETQYF
.,TRBJ2-3,.,TRBV5-1,TGCGCCAGCAGCGCTACAGGGAGAGATACGCAGTATTTT,CASSATGRDTQYF
.,TRBJ2-5,TRBD2,TRBV25-1,TGTGCCAGCAGTGAATCGCCCCGGGGGGCCCAGTACTTC,CASSESPRGAQYF
few,TRBJ2-6,.,TRBV19,TGTGCCAGTAGTTCCCGCCGGGGGACGGAGAGCTCTGGGGCCAACGTCCTGACTTTC,CASSSRRGTESSGANVLTF
.,TRBJ2-1,.,TRBV21-1,TGTGCCAGCAGCAAAGGCTCTCTCGACACTAGCTCCTACAATGAGCAGTTCTTC,CASSKGSLDTSSYNEQFF
.,TRBJ1-6,.,TRBV4-3,TGCGCCAGCAGCGGGACGGCCTCAAGGGGGCCCCTCCACTTT,CASSGTASRGPLHF
.,TRBJ2-5,TRBD2,TRBV7-7,TGTGCTAGCAGCTTAGAGTCTAGCGGTCAAGAGACCCAGTACTTC,CASSLESSGQETQYF
.,TRBJ2-5,.,TRBV6-5,TGTGCCAGCAGTAGAGCGGGAGAGACCCAGTACTTC,CASSRAGETQYF
.,TRBJ1-2,.,TRBV2,TGTGCCAGCAGGGAAACGGGACTGCTAGCCTATGGCTACACCTTC,CASRETGLLAYGYTF
.,TRBJ1-1,.,TRBV5-1,TGCGCCAGCAGCTTGGCCGTAGGGGGGGCGGCAGGCACTGAAGCTTTCTTT,CASSLAVGGAAGTEAFF
.,TRBJ2-3,.,TRBV6-5,TGTGCCAGCAGTTACTCGAAACTAGGATCGCAGTATTTT,CASSYSKLGSQYF
.,TRBJ2-3,TRBD2,TRBV11-3,TGTGCCAGCAGCTCCCGCGGGGGGCCAGATACGCAGTATTTT,CASSSRGGPDTQYF
.,TRBJ1-2,TRBD1,TRBV2,TGTGCCAGCAGTGAAGCTGGACAGGGGTTCTTCGATGGCTACACCTTC,CASSEAGQGFFDGYTF
.,TRBJ2-7,.,TRBV5-1,TGCGCCAGCAGCCAAGGACAGTCCTACGAGCAGTACTTC,CASSQGQSYEQYF
.,TRBJ2-2,TRBD2,TRBV9,TGTGCCAGCAGCGGGAGTTTAGCGGGAGGTTTGTACACCGGGGAGCTGTTTTTT,CASSGSLAGGLYTGELFF
.,TRBJ1-1,.,TRBV30,TGTGCCTGGGGGTACGGAGGCCAGAGCACTGAAGCTTTCTTT,CAWGYGGQSTEAFF
.,TRBJ1-6,TRBD1,TRBV6-1,TGTGCCAGCAGTGTGAGGCAGGGGGTAGGCTCCTATAATTCACCCCTCCACTTT,CASSVRQGVGSYNSPLHF
.,TRBJ2-1,.,TRBV6-6,TGTGCCAGCAGTCCCCTGTTGCGGGATGGCGAGCAGTTCTTC,CASSPLLRDGEQFF
.,TRBJ1-1,.,TRBV7-9,TGTGCCAGCACGTTAGGGACACTGAACACTGAAGCTTTCTTT,CASTLGTLNTEAFF
.,TRBJ1-5,.,TRBV7-8,TGTGCCAGCAGCCCGAGGGCCGGGGGGACTTACAATCAGCCCCAGCATTTT,CASSPRAGGTYNQPQHF
few,TRBJ1-2,TRBD1,TRBV19,TGTGCCAGTAGTTTAAGGGGGCAAGGCTATGGCTACACCTTC,CASSLRGQGYGYTF
.,TRBJ2-2,.,TRBV30,TGTGCCTGGGTACCGGGGACCGGGGAGCTGTTTTTT,CAWVPGTGELFF
.,TRBJ1-5,TRBD1,TRBV6-6,TGTGCCAGCAGCCAAGACAGGGGTGGCAATCAGCCCCAGCATTTT,CASSQDRGGNQPQHF
few,TRBJ2-2,.,TRBV7-2,TGTGCCAGCAGCCCCCGAACCGGGACTCTTACCGGGGAGCTGTTTTTT,CASSPRTGTLTGELFF
.,TRBJ2-3,.,TRBV3-1/TRBV3-2,TGTGCCAGCAGACGTAAGGACTTTGCAGATACGCAGTATTTT,CASRRKDFADTQYF
few,TRBJ2-7,TRBD2,TRBV11-2,TGTGCCAGCACGAACCCACTAGCGGGAGCCCACGAGCAGTACTTC,CASTNPLAGAHEQYF
many,TRBJ1-1,.,TRBV6-6,TGTGCCAGCAGTTTCCCCTCGAGGACTGAAGCTTTCTTT,CASSFPSRTEAFF
.,TRBJ1-5,.,TRBV5-1,TGCGCCAGCAGCGAGGGTCCGGGCCAGCCCCAGCATTTT,CASSEGPGQPQHF
.,TRBJ2-2,TRBD2,TRBV7-2,TGTGCCAGCAGCTTAGAGGCGGGAGCCGGGGAGCTGTTTTTT,CASSLEAGAGELFF
.,TRBJ2-7,TRBD1,TRBV4-1,TGCGCCAGCAGCCAAGGTCGCAGGGGGCTTTCCTACGAGCAGTACTTC,CASSQGRRGLSYEQYF
few,TRBJ1-1,TRBD1,TRBV7-2,TGTGCCAGCAGCTCGACAGGGATCGGTGAAGCTTTCTTT,CASSSTGIGEAFF
once,TRBJ1-1,TRBD1,TRBV6-5,TGTGCCAGCAGGGTTGACGGGACAGGGTATAAAGAAGCTTTCTTT,CASRVDGTGYKEAFF
.,TRBJ2-3,TRBD2,TRBV7-9,TGTGCCAGTCAGCGGGAGGGCGGGGTTCCGCAGTATTTT,CASQREGGVPQYF
.,TRBJ2-3,TRBD2,TRBV5-1,TGCGCCAGCAGCTTGGGGCTGGGACTAGCGGGAACAGATACGCAGTATTTT,CASSLGLGLAGTDTQYF
.,TRBJ1-1,TRBD1,TRBV7-3,TGTGCCAGCAGCTTAACGAACAGGGGCACTGAAGCTTTCTTT,CASSLTNRGTEAFF